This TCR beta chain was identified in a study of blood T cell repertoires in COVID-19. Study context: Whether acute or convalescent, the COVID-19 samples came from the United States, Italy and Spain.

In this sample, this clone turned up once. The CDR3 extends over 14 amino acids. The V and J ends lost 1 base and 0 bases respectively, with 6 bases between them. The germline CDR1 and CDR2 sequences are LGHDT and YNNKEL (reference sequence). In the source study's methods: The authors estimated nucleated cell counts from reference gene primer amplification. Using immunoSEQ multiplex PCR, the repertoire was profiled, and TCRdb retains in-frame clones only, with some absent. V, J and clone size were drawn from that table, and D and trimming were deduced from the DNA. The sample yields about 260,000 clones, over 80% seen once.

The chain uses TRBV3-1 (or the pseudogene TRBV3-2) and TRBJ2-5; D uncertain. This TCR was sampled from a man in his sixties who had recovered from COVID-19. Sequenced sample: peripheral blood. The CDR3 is CASSQVSYQETQYF. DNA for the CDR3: TGTGCCAGCAGCCAAGTATCCTACCAAGAGACCCAGTACTTC.